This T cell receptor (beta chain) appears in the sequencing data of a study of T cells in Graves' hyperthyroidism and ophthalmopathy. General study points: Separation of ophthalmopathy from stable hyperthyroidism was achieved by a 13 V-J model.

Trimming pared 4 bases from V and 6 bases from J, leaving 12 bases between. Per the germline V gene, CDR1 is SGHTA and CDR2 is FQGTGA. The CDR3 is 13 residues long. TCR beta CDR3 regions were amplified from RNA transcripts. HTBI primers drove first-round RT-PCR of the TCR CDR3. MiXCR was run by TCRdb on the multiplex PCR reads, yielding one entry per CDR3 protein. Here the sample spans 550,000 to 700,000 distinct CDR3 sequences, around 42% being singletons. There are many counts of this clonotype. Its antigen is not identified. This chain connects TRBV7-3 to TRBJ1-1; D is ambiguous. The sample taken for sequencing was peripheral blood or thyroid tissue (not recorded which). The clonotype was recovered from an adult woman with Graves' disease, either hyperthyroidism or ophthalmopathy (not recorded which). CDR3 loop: CASSSQAGSEAFF. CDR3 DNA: TGTGCCAGCAGCTCTCAAGCGGGGTCTGAAGCTTTCTTT.